This TCR beta chain came from a study of blood T cell repertoires in COVID-19. Background on the study: COVID-19 samples collected from the United States, Italy and Spain covered acute and convalescent phases. T cells, B-cell-depleted T cells, or PBMCs supplied cDNA or gDNA.

Germline CDR1 and CDR2: LNHDA and SQIVND (reference sequence). Trimming pared 5 bases from V and 0 bases from J, leaving 20 bases between. This CDR3 has 18 amino acids. Source study methods: Reference gene primer amplification yielded estimated nucleated cell counts. Sequencing used immunoSEQ multiplex PCR; TCRdb keeps in-frame clones, though not all of them. V, J and clone size were drawn from that table, and D and trimming were deduced from the DNA. This sample has tens of thousands of clones, with roughly 89% found just once. The chain links TRBV19 to TRBJ1-3; possible D gene TRBD1, 5 bases. The receptor was derived from a woman of 80 years or more with acute or convalescent COVID-19. Input material: peripheral blood. The DNA of the CDR3 is TGTGCCAGTAGTTCCAGCCCCGGGACTGACGGCTCTGGAAACACCATATATTTT. Its translation is CASSSSPGTDGSGNTIYF. Using reference TRBV19 and TRBJ1-3 for the parts outside the CDR3, the full variable domain is DGGITQSPKYLFRKEGQNVTLSCEQNLNHDAMYWYRQDPGQGLRLIYYSQIVNDFQKGDIAEGYSVSREKKESFPLTVTSAQKNPTAFYLCASSSSPGTDGSGNTIYFGEGSWLTVV.